Listed below are T cell receptor beta chains from one sample, sequenced in a study of T-cell reconstitution after alpha-beta-depleted transplantation in children. One entry per CDR3 protein results from TCRdb running MiXCR on the PCR reads. The table lists approximately 130,000 distinct CDR3 sequences, 8% to 10% of them singletons. This specimen was PBMCs, mostly from graft donor cells, taken 180 days after TCRalphabeta/CD19-depleted stem cell transplant. The receptor set was obtained from a girl under three years old who had a stem cell transplant for combined immunodeficiency, so the T cells may come from the graft donor. Each CDR3 is given with its conserved first and last residue. D genes are given only for firm matches. Clone size is shown for a subset of rows, as once, few, many or a class of expanded clone.

>TRBV29-1|.|TRBD2|TRBJ2-4
CSVEDRGGEGIFF
TGCAGCGTTGAAGATCGGGGTGGGGAGGGGATCTTCTTC
>TRBV5-5|.|.|TRBJ2-2
CASSLGGRNTGELFF
TGTGCCAGCAGCTTGGGAGGACGGAACACCGGGGAGCTGTTTTTT
>TRBV10-3|once|.|TRBJ2-2
CAISGGQTVTGELFF
TGTGCCATCAGTGGGGGGCAGACCGTAACCGGGGAGCTGTTTTTT
>TRBV20-1|.|TRBD2|TRBJ2-5
CSATLSGTSGSLGETQYF
TGCAGTGCTACCCTCTCCGGGACTAGCGGGAGTTTGGGGGAGACCCAGTACTTC
>TRBV30|few|TRBD1|TRBJ2-3
CAWSQDRGRWGDTQYF
TGTGCCTGGAGTCAAGACAGGGGGCGTTGGGGAGATACGCAGTATTTT
>TRBV12-3/TRBV12-4|few|TRBD1|TRBJ1-6
CASSLVQGDSPLHF
TGTGCCAGCAGTTTAGTACAGGGGGATTCACCCCTCCACTTT
>TRBV12-3/TRBV12-4|few|TRBD2|TRBJ2-3
CASSRMAPTSRTSTDTQYF
TGTGCCAGCAGTCGCATGGCCCCGACTAGCCGAACAAGCACAGATACGCAGTATTTT
>TRBV30|.|.|TRBJ2-7
CAWSLWDVEQYF
TGTGCCTGGAGTTTGTGGGACGTCGAGCAGTACTTC
>TRBV29-1|few|.|TRBJ2-3
CSVRDPTDKQYF
TGCAGCGTTAGGGACCCCACAGATAAGCAGTATTTT
>TRBV12-3/TRBV12-4|many|.|TRBJ1-2
CASSLSGVWYGYTF
TGTGCCAGCAGTTTATCAGGGGTTTGGTATGGCTACACCTTC
>TRBV5-1|.|.|TRBJ2-7
CASSLVEGVFDEQYF
TGCGCCAGCAGCTTGGTCGAAGGGGTGTTTGACGAGCAGTACTTC
>TRBV7-6|few|.|TRBJ1-5
CASSLDKGNQPQHF
TGTGCCAGCAGCTTAGACAAAGGCAATCAGCCCCAGCATTTT
>TRBV5-8|.|TRBD1|TRBJ2-3
CASSFIRDRVTDTQYF
TGTGCCAGCAGCTTCATAAGGGACAGGGTAACAGATACGCAGTATTTT
>TRBV7-8|.|.|TRBJ2-7
CASSLERWTYEQYF
TGTGCCAGCAGCTTAGAGAGGTGGACCTACGAGCAGTACTTC
>TRBV9|.|TRBD2|TRBJ2-1
CASSVSSSGGVYNEQFF
TGTGCCAGCAGCGTAAGTAGTAGCGGGGGGGTCTACAATGAGCAGTTCTTC
>TRBV20-1|few|.|TRBJ2-3
CSASQQGGTDTQYF
TGCAGTGCTAGTCAACAGGGAGGAACAGATACGCAGTATTTT
>TRBV3-1|few|TRBD2|TRBJ2-7
CASSQVASGVYEQYF
TGTGCCAGCAGCCAAGTCGCTAGCGGGGTCTACGAGCAGTACTTC
>TRBV12-3/TRBV12-4|few|.|TRBJ2-7
CASSPGTGKYEQYF
TGTGCCAGCAGTCCCGGGACGGGGAAATACGAGCAGTACTTC
>TRBV30|few|.|TRBJ2-5
CAWSVMQQETQYF
TGTGCCTGGAGTGTTATGCAGCAGGAGACCCAGTACTTC
>TRBV5-1|few|.|TRBJ2-2
CASSLAGGPNTGELFF
TGCGCCAGCAGCTTGGCCGGGGGCCCGAACACCGGGGAGCTGTTTTTT
>TRBV21-1|.|.|TRBJ1-1
CASSYRTGGMSTEAFF
TGTGCCAGCAGCTACCGGACAGGGGGGATGAGCACTGAAGCTTTCTTT
>TRBV20-1|.|TRBD2|TRBJ2-7
CSASASGRRGYEQYF
TGCAGTGCTAGCGCTAGCGGGAGGCGTGGGTACGAGCAGTACTTC
>TRBV2|few|TRBD1|TRBJ2-2
CASSRTGGRELFF
TGTGCCAGCAGTCGTACAGGGGGCAGAGAGCTGTTTTTT